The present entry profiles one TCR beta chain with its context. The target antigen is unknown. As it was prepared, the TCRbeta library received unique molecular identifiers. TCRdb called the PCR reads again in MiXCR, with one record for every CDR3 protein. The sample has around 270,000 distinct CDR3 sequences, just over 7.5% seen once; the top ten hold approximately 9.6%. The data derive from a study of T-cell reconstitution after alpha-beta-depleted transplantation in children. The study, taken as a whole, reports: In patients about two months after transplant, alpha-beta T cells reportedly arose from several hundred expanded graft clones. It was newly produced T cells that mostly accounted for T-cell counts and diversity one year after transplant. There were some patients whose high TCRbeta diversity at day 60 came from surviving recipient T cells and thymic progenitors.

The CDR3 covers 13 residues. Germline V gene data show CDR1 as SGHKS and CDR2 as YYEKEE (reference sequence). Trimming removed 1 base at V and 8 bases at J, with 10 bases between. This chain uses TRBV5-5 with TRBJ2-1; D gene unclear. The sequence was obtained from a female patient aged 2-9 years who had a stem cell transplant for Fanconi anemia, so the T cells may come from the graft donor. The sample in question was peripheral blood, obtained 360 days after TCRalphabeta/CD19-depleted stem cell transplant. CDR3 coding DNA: TGTGCCAGCAGCTTGTTCGGGTCGTATGAGCAGTTCTTC. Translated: CASSLFGSYEQFF.